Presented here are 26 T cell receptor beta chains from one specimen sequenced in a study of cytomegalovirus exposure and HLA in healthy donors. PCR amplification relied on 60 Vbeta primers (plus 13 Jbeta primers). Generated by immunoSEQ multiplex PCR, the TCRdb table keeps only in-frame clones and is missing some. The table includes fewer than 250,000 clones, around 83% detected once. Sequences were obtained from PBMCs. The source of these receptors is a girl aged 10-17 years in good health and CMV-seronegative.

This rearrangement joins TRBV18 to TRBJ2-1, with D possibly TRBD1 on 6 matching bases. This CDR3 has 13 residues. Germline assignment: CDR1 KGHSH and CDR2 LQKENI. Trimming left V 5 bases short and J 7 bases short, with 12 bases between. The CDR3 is CASSSSGVNEQFF. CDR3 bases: TGTGCCAGCTCATCATCAGGGGTAAATGAGCAGTTCTTC.

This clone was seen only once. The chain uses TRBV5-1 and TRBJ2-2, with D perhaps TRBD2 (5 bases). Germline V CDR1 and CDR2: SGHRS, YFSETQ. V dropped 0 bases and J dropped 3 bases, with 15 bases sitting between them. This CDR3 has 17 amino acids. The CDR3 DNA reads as TGCGCCAGCAGCTTGGACAGCCGGAGCGGCCACACCGGGGAGCTGTTTTTT. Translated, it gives CASSLDSRSGHTGELFF.

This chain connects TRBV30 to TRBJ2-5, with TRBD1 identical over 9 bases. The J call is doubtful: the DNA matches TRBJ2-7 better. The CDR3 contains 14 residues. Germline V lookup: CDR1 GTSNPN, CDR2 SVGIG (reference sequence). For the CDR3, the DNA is TGTGCCTGGGGGTCCGGGACAGGGACATACGAGCAGTACTTC. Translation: CAWGSGTGTYEQYF.

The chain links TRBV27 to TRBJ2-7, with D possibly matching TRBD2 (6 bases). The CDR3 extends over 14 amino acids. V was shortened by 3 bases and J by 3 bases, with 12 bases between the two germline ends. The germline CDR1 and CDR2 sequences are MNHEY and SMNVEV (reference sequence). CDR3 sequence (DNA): TGTGCCAGCAGTTTCGGGGGAGCGGGCTACGAGCAGTACTTC. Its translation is CASSFGGAGYEQYF.

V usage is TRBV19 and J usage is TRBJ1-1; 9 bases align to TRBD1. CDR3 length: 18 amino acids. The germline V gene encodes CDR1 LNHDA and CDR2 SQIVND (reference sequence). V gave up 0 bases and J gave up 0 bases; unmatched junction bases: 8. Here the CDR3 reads CASSIDVYGTGLNTEAFF. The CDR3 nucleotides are TGTGCCAGTAGTATAGACGTTTATGGGACAGGGCTGAACACTGAAGCTTTCTTT.

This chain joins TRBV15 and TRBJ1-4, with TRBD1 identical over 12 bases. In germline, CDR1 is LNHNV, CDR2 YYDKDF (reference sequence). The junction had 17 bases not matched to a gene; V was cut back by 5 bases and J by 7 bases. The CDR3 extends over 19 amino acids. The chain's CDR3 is CATSGGYGTGGAIREKLFF. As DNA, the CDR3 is TGTGCCACCAGCGGAGGATACGGGACAGGGGGCGCGATACGTGAAAAACTGTTTTTT.

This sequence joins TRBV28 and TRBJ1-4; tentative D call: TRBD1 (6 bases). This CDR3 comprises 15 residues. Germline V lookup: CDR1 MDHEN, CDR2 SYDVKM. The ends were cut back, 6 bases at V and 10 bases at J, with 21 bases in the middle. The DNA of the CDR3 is TGTGCCAGCAGGGAAAACAGGGTCTCCCAAGGAAAACTGTTTTTT. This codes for CASRENRVSQGKLFF.

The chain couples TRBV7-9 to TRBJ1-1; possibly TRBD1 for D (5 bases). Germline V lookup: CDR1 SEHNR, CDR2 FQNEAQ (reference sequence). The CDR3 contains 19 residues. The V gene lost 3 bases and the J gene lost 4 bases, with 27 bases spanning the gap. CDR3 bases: TGTGCCAGCAGCTTTCTGATATTTTTCCTTCGAAGGGGCATCACTGAAGCTTTCTTT. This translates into CASSFLIFFLRRGITEAFF.

The CDR3 DNA reads as TGTGCCAGCAGTCCAAGCCCGGGACAGCAAATTATGAACACTGAAGCTTTCTTT. Translation: CASSPSPGQQIMNTEAFF. The chain uses TRBV7-9 and TRBJ1-1, with TRBD1 matching 7 bases. Trimming at V came to 6 bases and at J to 0 bases, leaving 16 bases not matched to a gene. CDR1 SEHNR and CDR2 FQNEAQ come from the germline V gene (reference sequence). This CDR3 is built from 18 residues. The variable domain in full, with the rest retrieved from reference TRBV7-9 and TRBJ1-1, is DTGVSQNPRHKITKRGQNVTFRCDPISEHNRLYWYRQTLGQGPEFLTYFQNEAQLEKSRLLSDRFSAERPKGSFSTLEIQRTEQGDSAMYLCASSPSPGQQIMNTEAFFGQGTRLTVV.

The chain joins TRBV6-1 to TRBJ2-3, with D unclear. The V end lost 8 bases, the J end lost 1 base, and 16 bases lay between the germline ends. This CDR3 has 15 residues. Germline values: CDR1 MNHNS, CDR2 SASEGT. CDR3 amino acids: CASDIGSSGTDTQYF. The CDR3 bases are TGTGCCAGCGATATAGGTTCTAGTGGCACAGATACGCAGTATTTT.

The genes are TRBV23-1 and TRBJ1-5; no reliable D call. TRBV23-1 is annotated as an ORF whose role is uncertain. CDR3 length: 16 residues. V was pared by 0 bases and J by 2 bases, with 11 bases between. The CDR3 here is CASSQSYQTRNQPQHF. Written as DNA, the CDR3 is TGCGCCAGCAGTCAATCTTACCAGACACGCAATCAGCCCCAGCATTTT.

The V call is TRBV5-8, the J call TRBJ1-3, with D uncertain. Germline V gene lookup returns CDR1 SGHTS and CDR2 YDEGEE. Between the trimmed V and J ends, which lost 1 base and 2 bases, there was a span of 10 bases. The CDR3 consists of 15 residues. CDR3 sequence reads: CASSLSTIPGNTIYF. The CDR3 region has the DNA TGTGCCAGCAGCTTGTCTACGATCCCTGGAAACACCATATATTTT. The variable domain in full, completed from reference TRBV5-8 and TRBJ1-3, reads EAGVTQSPTHLIKTRGQQATLRCSPISGHTSVYWYQQALGLGLQFLLWYDEGEERNRGNFPPRFSGRQFPNYSSELNVNALELEDSALYLCASSLSTIPGNTIYFGEGSWLTVV.

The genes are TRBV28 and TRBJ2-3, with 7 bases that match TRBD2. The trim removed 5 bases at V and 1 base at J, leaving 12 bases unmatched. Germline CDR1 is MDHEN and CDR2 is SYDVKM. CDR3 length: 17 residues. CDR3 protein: CASSPWEAGFGTDTQYF. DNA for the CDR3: TGTGCCAGCAGTCCCTGGGAAGCGGGATTCGGCACAGATACGCAGTATTTT.

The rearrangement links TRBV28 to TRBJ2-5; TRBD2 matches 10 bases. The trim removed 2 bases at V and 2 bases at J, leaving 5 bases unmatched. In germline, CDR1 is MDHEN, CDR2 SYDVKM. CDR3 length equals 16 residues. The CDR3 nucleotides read TGTGCCAGCAGTTTAAGGACTAGCGGCTTACAAGAGACCCAGTACTTC. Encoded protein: CASSLRTSGLQETQYF.

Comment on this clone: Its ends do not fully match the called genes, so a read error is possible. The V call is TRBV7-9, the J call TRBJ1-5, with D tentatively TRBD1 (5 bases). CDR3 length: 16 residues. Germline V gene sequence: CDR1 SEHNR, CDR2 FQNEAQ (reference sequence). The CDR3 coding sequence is TGTACCAGCAGCTTAGTGACAGATTTTAGCAATCAGCCCCAGCATTTT. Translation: CTSSLVTDFSNQPQHF. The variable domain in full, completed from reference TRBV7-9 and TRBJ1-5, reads DTGVSQNPRHKITKRGQNVTFRCDPISEHNRLYWYRQTLGQGPEFLTYFQNEAQLEKSRLLSDRFSAERPKGSFSTLEIQRTEQGDSAMYLCTSSLVTDFSNQPQHFGDGTRLSIL.

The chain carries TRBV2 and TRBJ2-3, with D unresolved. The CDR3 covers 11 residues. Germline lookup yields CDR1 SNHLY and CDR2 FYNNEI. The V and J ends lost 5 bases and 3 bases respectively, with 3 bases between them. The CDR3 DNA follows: TGTGCCAGCAGTCTTACAGATACGCAGTATTTT. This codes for CASSLTDTQYF.

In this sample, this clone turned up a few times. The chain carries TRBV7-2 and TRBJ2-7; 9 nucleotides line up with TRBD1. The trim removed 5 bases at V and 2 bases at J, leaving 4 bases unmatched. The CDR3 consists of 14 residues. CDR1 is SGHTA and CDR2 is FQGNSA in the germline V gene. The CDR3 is CASSPGTGTYEQYF. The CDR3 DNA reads TGTGCCAGCAGCCCGGGGACAGGGACCTACGAGCAGTACTTC.

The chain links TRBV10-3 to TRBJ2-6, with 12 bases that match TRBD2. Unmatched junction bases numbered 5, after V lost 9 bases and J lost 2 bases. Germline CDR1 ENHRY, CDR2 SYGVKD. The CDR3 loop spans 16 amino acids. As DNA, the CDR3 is TGTGCCATTGCTAGCGGGAGGGCGGCTGGGGCCAACGTCCTGACTTTC. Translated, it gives CAIASGRAAGANVLTF.

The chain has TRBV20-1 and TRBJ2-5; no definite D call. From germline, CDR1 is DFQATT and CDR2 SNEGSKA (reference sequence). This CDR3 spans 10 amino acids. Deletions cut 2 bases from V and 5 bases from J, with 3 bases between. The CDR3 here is CSARLETQYF. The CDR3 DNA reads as TGCAGTGCTAGACTGGAGACCCAGTACTTC.

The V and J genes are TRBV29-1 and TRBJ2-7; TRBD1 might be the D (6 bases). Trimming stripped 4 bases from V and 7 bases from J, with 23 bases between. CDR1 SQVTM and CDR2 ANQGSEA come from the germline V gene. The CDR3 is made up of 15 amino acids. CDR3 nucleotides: TGCAGCGTTGGGGGTAGGGGGACATCGGCGGGTGAGCAGTACTTC. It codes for CSVGGRGTSAGEQYF.

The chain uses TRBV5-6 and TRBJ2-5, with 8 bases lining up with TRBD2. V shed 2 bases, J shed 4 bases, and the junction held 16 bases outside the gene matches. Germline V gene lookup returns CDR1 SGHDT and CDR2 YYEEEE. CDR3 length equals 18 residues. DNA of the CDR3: TGTGCCAGCAGCTTTTTAAGTCCGGCGCTAGCGGGCGGAGAGACCCAGTACTTC. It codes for CASSFLSPALAGGETQYF. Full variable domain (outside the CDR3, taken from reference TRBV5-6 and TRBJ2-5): DAGVTQSPTHLIKTRGQQVTLRCSPKSGHDTVSWYQQALGQGPQFIFQYYEEEERQRGNFPDRFSGHQFPNYSSELNVNALLLGDSALYLCASSFLSPALAGGETQYFGPGTRLLVL.

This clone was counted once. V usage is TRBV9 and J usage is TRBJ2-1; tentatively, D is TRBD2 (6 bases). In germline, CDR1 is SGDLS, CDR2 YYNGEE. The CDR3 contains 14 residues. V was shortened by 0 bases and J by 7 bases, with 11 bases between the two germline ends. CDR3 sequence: CASSVELASNEQFF. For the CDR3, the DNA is TGTGCCAGCAGCGTAGAACTAGCTTCAAATGAGCAGTTCTTC.

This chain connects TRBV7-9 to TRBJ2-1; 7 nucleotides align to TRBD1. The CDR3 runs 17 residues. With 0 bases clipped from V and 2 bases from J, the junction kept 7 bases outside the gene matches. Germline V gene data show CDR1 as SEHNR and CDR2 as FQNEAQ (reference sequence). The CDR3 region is CASSLARGRSTYNEQFF. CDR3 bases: TGTGCCAGCAGCTTAGCAAGGGGGCGCTCAACCTACAATGAGCAGTTCTTC.

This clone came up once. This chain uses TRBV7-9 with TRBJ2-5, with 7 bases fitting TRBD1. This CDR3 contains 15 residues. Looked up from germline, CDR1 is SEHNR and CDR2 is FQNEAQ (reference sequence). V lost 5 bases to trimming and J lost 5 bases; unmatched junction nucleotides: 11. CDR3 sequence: CASSHYRQGGETQYF. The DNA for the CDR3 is TGTGCCAGCAGCCACTATCGACAGGGCGGGGAGACCCAGTACTTC. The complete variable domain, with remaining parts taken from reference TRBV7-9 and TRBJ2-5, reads DTGVSQNPRHKITKRGQNVTFRCDPISEHNRLYWYRQTLGQGPEFLTYFQNEAQLEKSRLLSDRFSAERPKGSFSTLEIQRTEQGDSAMYLCASSHYRQGGETQYFGPGTRLLVL.

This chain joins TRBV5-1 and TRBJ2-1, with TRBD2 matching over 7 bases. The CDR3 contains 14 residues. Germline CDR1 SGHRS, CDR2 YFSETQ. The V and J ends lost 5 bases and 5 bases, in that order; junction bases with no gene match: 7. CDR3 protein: CASSFSSGHNEQFF. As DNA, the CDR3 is TGCGCCAGCAGTTTTTCTAGCGGCCACAATGAGCAGTTCTTC.

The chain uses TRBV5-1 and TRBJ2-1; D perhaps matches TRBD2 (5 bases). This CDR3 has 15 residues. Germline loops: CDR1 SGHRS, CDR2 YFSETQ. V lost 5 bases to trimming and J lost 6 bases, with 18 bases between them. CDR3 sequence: CASRNYKSGPNEQFF. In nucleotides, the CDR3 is TGCGCCAGCAGAAATTATAAGAGCGGTCCCAATGAGCAGTTCTTC.